This T cell receptor beta chain was identified in a study of post-analysis software for immune sequencing data. Findings of the study overall: Higher frequency in patients than in controls was seen for roughly five TRBV segments, with TRBV5-6, TRBV5-1 and TRBV20-1 among them. The F measure placed samples prepared in the same batch into strongly shared clusters.

The TCR beta cDNA libraries contained unique molecular identifiers. Each CDR3 protein gets one entry after TCRdb re-called the PCR reads with MiXCR. The sample has roughly 800,000 distinct CDR3 sequences; roughly 27% are singletons. A note on this clonotype: Its antigen is not known.

The CDR3 length is 14 residues. V lost 6 bases and J lost 1; bases outside the gene matches: 2. The chain uses TRBV12-3 or TRBV12-4 and TRBJ1-1; 10 nucleotides align to TRBD1. This clonotype was sampled from a girl aged 5-17 years with multiple sclerosis. The sequencing input was blood. The CDR3 loop reads CASRTGGRNTEAFF. The CDR3 region has the DNA TGTGCCAGCAGGACAGGGGGCCGGAACACTGAAGCTTTCTTT.